The clone carrying this TCR beta chain appeared a few times. Trimming at V came to 6 bases and at J to 11 bases, leaving 20 bases not matched to a gene. CDR1 is MNHEY and CDR2 is SMNVEV in the germline V gene (reference sequence). The CDR3 runs 18 residues. Per the original data handling: Amplification with reference gene primers provided the estimates of nucleated cell counts. TCRdb keeps only in-frame clones here, not all; method: immunoSEQ multiplex PCR. The V and J calls and clone size were taken over from that table, and D and trimming were inferred from the DNA. The table has about 280,000 clones, 80% to 90% seen once. The source of the sample is a study of blood T cell repertoires in COVID-19. The wider study: The study drew acute and convalescent COVID-19 samples from the United States, Italy and Spain. T cells, B-cell-depleted T cells, or PBMCs supplied cDNA or gDNA.

The sequence came from a woman in her 50s who had recovered from COVID-19. Specimen: peripheral blood. The chain is built from TRBV27 and TRBJ2-7, with 15 bases identical to TRBD2. CDR3 sequence (DNA): TGTGCCAGCAGCCACGCCGGGACTAGCGGGGGGACCGGCCTCGGGGAGTACTTC. It specifies CASSHAGTSGGTGLGEYF.